The sequence of this T cell receptor beta chain was determined in a study of beta chain features in type 1 diabetes (dated by TCRdb to 2016 to 2019). With respect to the entire study: Patients and healthy donors did not differ in mean age, gender distribution, total cell number or subset yield. A total of 90 million to 120 million sorted cells were examined across all samples, and a strong correlation was observed between cell number per subset and RNA yield. The study compared the TCRB repertoires of sorted circulating CD4+ T cell subsets in recently diagnosed type 1 diabetes patients with those in matched healthy donors. Regulatory and stem cell-like memory subsets were obtained from only 8 patients and about eight healthy donors, while naive and central memory subsets were obtained from all 28 donors.

This clone was seen only a few times. Which antigen it targets is not known. No much larger clone is present one base from it, and per-base qualities are unavailable. A single peripheral blood draw of around 0.11 L on average was collected from each donor into heparinised tubes. Using a panel that included CD45RO, CCR7, CD25, CD127, CD95 and CD27, naive, central memory, regulatory and stem cell-like memory CD4+ T cells were sorted on a BD FACSAria II. Purity was above 95% for every sorted population. PBMCs were isolated immediately by Lymphoprep density gradient centrifugation and stained directly without culture. Samples were stained and sorted in pairs, with one healthy donor and one patient per experiment, so that batch effects were minimized. The cysteine opens and the phenylalanine closes a CDR3 of 17 amino acids. Solely the CDR3 DNA is kept, with 51 bases framed from the first base. V loses 5 bases at its end and J loses 5 bases; junction bases beyond the gene matches: 13.

All of the isolated RNA was reverse transcribed with the High Capacity cDNA Reverse Transcription Kit, so expressed TCRB transcripts were sequenced. Deep immunoSEQ sequencing was applied to naive, central memory and regulatory T cell samples, giving an average of about 3.6 million total reads per sample. Sorted cells were lysed in RLT buffer, and RNA was extracted using DNase-treated RNeasy Micro or Mini kits according to cell number. Each cell subset was processed separately to prevent cross-contamination, with patient and healthy donor samples processed together. Using the immunoSEQ multiplex PCR, TCRB sequences were amplified from cDNA into 87-bp fragments spanning the CDR3 region. Sequencing of the amplicons was done on the Illumina HiSeq platform. Concerning the study's data processing: PCR bias was computationally corrected using synthetic template baselines, reads within Hamming distance 2 were collapsed, and singletons that could not be merged were discarded. Reads were aligned to IMGT to assign V, D and J genes, CDR3 length, and insertions or deletions at six rearrangement sites. Within each subset, clonotype counts were normalized to sorted cell number, after which true diversity and Gini coefficients were computed with the tcR R package. The overlap coefficient, calculated on TCRB nucleotide sequences, was used to quantify repertoire sharing. Out-of-frame TCRB sequences from naive cells were analyzed to stand in for the pre-selection repertoire. This immuneACCESS table, as held by TCRdb, lists in-frame sequences with V and J called but not all clones. Of the missing ones, under half trace to an unresolved V gene in checked studies; the others have no known cause. For V, J and clone size, that table is used; D and trimming come from the DNA. This sample is represented by nearly 700,000 clones; about an eighth of them were singletons. Around 0.022% of the sample rests with the top ten.

What the study reported, not specific to this receptor: At VDJ recombination sites, type 1 diabetes patients had fewer insertions and more deleted nucleotides, which implies abnormalities in thymic rearrangement. The naive, central memory and regulatory TCRB repertoires appeared to resemble one another more closely among patients than among healthy donors. Because cDNA rather than genomic DNA was sequenced, highly expressing activated cells could have been over-represented, although no difference in activation and CD3 levels was found between groups. Type 1 diabetes patients showed a moderate but significant shortening of TCRB CDR3 length in all four CD4+ subsets. Because the HLA sub-analyses included only small numbers of individuals, any influence of HLA type on TCRB rearrangement was left unresolved. PCR may preferentially amplify shorter templates, but because patient and control samples were amplified and corrected together, any resulting skew would affect both groups equally.

This sequence was found in a man between 18 and 35 years old with type 1 diabetes. Sequenced: naive CD4+ T cells from blood. What the cell subset or site label conveys for this sample: true naive CD4+ T cells. The chain uses TRBV23-1 and TRBJ1-4; TRBD1 aligns with 8 central bases. TRBV23-1 is an ORF for which the function is uncertain. The CDR3 protein sequence reads: CASSAQGALPLNEKLFF. In nucleotides, the sequence is TGCGCCAGCAGTGCGCAGGGGGCACTACCCTTAAATGAAAAACTGTTTTTT.